The 8 T cell receptor beta chains listed next were all sequenced from one sample in a study of human T cells and chemical hapten exposure. TCRdb used MiXCR to reprocess the RACE reads, holding one entry per CDR3 protein. The sample yields tens of thousands of distinct CDR3 sequences, 11% seen once. Sample time point: patch test 3, about 24 weeks after DPC sensitization. Regarding treatment: therapeutic diphenylcyclopropenone sensitization with weekly scalp DPC. The source material was whole blood, sampled in connection with sensitization to the hapten diphenylcyclopropenone (DPC). The source of these receptors is a woman between 50 and 59 years old with alopecia areata. Some clones in this sample may be carry-over from other donors' samples.

The table lists this clonotype with a few counts. This chain links TRBV19 with TRBJ2-3; TRBD2 matches at 9 bases. The germline gives CDR1 LNHDA, CDR2 SQIVND (reference sequence). Unmatched junction bases numbered 9, after V lost 3 bases and J lost 2 bases. The CDR3 spans 17 residues. In nucleotides, the CDR3 is TGTGCCAGTAGTATGACCAGAGCGGGGGGCCACACAGATACGCAGTATTTT. Translation gives CASSMTRAGGHTDTQYF. Using reference TRBV19 and TRBJ2-3 for the parts outside the CDR3, the full variable domain is DGGITQSPKYLFRKEGQNVTLSCEQNLNHDAMYWYRQDPGQGLRLIYYSQIVNDFQKGDIAEGYSVSREKKESFPLTVTSAQKNPTAFYLCASSMTRAGGHTDTQYFGPGTRLTVL.

This clonotype was recorded a few times. The CDR3: CSARPSTGGRDTQYF. The CDR3 bases are TGCAGTGCTAGACCCTCGACAGGGGGCAGAGATACGCAGTATTTT. The rearrangement uses TRBV20-1 and TRBJ2-3; TRBD1 matches at 10 bases. The CDR3 sequence is 15 residues long. Germline CDR1 is DFQATT and CDR2 is SNEGSKA (reference sequence). The junction had 7 bases not matched to a gene; V was cut back by 2 bases and J by 5 bases.

This clonotype was observed once. The CDR3 sequence is CASSRGQGGDQPQHF. DNA for the CDR3: TGTGCCAGTAGTAGAGGACAGGGAGGGGATCAGCCCCAGCATTTT. The J gene is TRBJ1-5, the V gene TRBV19, with 8 bases identical to TRBD1. Germline CDR1 and CDR2: LNHDA and SQIVND (reference sequence). V was pared by 4 bases and J by 5 bases, with 7 bases of the junction left unmatched. The CDR3 contains 15 residues.

This clonotype was detected only a few times. The rearrangement joins TRBV5-6 to TRBJ2-7; D is unclear. Germline values: CDR1 SGHDT, CDR2 YYEEEE. V gave up 3 bases and J gave up 6 bases, with 10 bases separating them. The CDR3 runs 12 residues. CDR3 sequence reads: CASSSTFGEQYF. The CDR3 coding sequence is TGTGCCAGCAGCTCGACTTTCGGCGAGCAGTACTTC.

The genes are TRBV10-1 and TRBJ2-1; D is possibly TRBD1 (6 bases). Germline values: CDR1 WNHNN, CDR2 SYGVQD (reference sequence). V was pared by 5 bases and J by 10 bases, with 18 bases between. The CDR3 covers 14 residues. For the CDR3, the DNA is TGCGCCAGCAGTTGGGGGCGCGGAGTTGGCGAGCAGTTCTTC. Its translation: CASSWGRGVGEQFF.

This clonotype was recorded at least ten times. The rearrangement uses TRBV11-2 and TRBJ2-3, with D tentatively TRBD1 (5 bases). Germline lookup yields CDR1 SGHAT and CDR2 FQNNGV. This CDR3 spans 14 amino acids. Trimming cost V 0 bases and J 7 bases, with 11 bases left between them. This CDR3 reads CASSLDQGIHTQYF. The CDR3 DNA is TGTGCCAGCAGCTTAGATCAGGGAATACATACGCAGTATTTT. The variable domain in full, completed from reference TRBV11-2 and TRBJ2-3, reads EAGVAQSPRYKIIEKRQSVAFWCNPISGHATLYWYQQILGQGPKLLIQFQNNGVVDDSQLPKDRFSAERLKGVDSTLKIQPAKLEDSAVYLCASSLDQGIHTQYFGPGTRLTVL.

This clonotype was detected only a few times. The chain is built from TRBV6-1 and TRBJ1-1, with D possibly matching TRBD1 (6 bases). CDR1 MNHNS and CDR2 SASEGT come from the germline V gene. V was clipped by 8 bases and J by 1 base, with 14 bases between them. The CDR3 is 14 amino acids. CDR3 loop: CASAPEQGNTEAFF. The CDR3 bases are TGTGCCAGCGCACCAGAACAGGGGAACACTGAAGCTTTCTTT.

This chain links TRBV28 with TRBJ2-1, with D unclear. The CDR3 extends over 14 amino acids. The germline gives CDR1 MDHEN, CDR2 SYDVKM. V lost 5 bases, J lost 8 bases, and 16 bases lay in between. The CDR3 DNA reads as TGTGCCAGCAGTGCACTGAAAGTTTTATATGAGCAGTTCTTC. Amino acid sequence: CASSALKVLYEQFF.